What follows are 2 T cell receptor beta chains derived from one specimen sequenced in a study of shared clonotypes between healthy human individuals. Measured with immunoSEQ multiplex PCR; TCRdb has only the in-frame clones, and not every one. The sample lists approximately 710,000 clones; 80% to 95% were seen once. The specimen was memory CD8+ T cells from PBMCs. Subset here: CD45RO+ cells pooled with CCR7-negative TemRA cells. Receptors originate from a young man in good health. Some clones in this sample may be carry-over from other donors' samples.

The V call is TRBV4-1, the J call TRBJ2-3; D uncertain. The germline CDR1 and CDR2 sequences are MGHRA and YSYEKL. Trimming pared 3 bases from V and 2 bases from J, leaving 15 bases between. CDR3 length: 16 amino acids. The CDR3 sequence: CASSHGWVGSTDTQYF. The DNA for the CDR3 is TGCGCCAGCAGCCATGGGTGGGTGGGTTCCACAGATACGCAGTATTTT.

The chain couples TRBV27 to TRBJ2-1; D could derive from TRBD1 or TRBD2 (6 bases each). CDR1 and CDR2 from the germline V gene are MNHEY and SMNVEV (reference sequence). The CDR3 runs to 15 residues. With 7 bases removed from V and 2 bases from J, the gap between germline ends came to 15 bases. DNA of the CDR3: TGTGCCAGCACCGTCGGGGGCACGACCTACAATGAGCAGTTCTTC. This sequence encodes CASTVGGTTYNEQFF.